This TCR beta chain was documented in a study of cytomegalovirus exposure and HLA in healthy donors. Study-wide context: From about 170 million T cells, an earlier analysis saw around 120 million unique TCR beta sequences. Study conclusions and caveats: Earlier analysis yielded a pattern in which most TCR beta V segments were productive about 90% or about 30% of the time.

With respect to this clone: Its antigen remains unidentified.

J lost 1 base, V lost 3 bases, and 2 bases had no gene match. The CDR3 is 14 amino acids. Germline V gene data show CDR1 as MNHNS and CDR2 as SASEGT. Primers for the PCR totalled 60 Vbeta and 13 Jbeta. Data came from immunoSEQ multiplex PCR; TCRdb stores just in-frame clones and leaves some out. This table has about 98,000 clones, about 62% appearing once. The gene calls are TRBV6-1 and TRBJ1-1; 7 bases are shared with TRBD1. The receptor comes from a human donor in good health. Sequenced material: PBMCs. In DNA, the CDR3 is TGTGCCAGCAGTGACAAGGGGGCGAACACTGAAGCTTTCTTT. It specifies CASSDKGANTEAFF.